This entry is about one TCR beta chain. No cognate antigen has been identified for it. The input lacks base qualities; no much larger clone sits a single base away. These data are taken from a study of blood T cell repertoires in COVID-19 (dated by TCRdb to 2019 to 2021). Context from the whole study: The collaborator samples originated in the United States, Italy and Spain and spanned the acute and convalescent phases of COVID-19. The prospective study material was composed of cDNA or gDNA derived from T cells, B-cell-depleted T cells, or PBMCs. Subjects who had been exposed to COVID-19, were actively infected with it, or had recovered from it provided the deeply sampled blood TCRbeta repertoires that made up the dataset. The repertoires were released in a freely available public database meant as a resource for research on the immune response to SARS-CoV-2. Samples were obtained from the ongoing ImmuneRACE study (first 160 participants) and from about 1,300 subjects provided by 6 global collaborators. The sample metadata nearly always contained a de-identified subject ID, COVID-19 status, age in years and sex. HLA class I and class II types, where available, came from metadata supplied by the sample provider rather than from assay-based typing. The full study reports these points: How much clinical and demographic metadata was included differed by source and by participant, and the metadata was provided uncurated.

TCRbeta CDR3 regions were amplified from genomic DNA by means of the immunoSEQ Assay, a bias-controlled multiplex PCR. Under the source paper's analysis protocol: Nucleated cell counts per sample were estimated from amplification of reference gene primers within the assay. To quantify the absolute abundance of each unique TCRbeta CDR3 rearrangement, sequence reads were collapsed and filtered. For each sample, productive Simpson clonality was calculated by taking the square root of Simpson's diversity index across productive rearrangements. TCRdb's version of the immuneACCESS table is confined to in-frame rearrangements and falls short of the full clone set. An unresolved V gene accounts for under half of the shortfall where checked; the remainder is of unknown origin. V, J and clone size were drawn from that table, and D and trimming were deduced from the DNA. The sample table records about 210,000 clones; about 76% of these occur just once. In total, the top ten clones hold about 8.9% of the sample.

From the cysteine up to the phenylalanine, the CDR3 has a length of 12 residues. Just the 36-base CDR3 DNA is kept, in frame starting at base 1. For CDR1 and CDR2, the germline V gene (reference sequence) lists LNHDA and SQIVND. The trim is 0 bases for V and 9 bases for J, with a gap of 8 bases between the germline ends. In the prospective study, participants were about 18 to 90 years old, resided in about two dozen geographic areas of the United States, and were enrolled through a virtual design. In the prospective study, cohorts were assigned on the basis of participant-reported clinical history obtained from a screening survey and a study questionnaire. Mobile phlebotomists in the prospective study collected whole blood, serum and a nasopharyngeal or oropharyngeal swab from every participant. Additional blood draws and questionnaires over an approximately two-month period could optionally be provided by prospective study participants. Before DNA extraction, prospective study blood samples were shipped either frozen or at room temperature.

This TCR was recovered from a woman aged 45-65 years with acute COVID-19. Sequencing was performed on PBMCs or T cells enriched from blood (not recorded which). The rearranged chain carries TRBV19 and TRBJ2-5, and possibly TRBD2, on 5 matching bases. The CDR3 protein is CASSIERGAQYF. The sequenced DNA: TGTGCCAGTAGTATAGAACGGGGAGCCCAGTACTTC.